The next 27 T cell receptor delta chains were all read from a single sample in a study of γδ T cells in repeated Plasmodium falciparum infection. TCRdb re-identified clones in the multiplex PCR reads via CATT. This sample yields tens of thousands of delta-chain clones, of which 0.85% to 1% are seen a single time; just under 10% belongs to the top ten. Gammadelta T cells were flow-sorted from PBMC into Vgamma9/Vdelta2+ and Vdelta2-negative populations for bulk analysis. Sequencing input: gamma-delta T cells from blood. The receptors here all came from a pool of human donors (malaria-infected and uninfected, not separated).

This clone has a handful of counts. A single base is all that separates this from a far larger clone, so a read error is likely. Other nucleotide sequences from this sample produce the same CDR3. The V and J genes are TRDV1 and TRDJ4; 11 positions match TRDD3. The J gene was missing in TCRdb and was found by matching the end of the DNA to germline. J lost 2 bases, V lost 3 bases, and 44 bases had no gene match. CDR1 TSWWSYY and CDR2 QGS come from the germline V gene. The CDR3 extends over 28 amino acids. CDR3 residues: CALGDTLRGLPVPGWGIRRDSPERPLIF. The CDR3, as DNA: TGTGCTCTTGGGGACACTTTGAGGGGCCTTCCTGTACCTGGGTGGGGGATACGCCGAGATTCCCCCGAGAGACCCCTGATCTTT.

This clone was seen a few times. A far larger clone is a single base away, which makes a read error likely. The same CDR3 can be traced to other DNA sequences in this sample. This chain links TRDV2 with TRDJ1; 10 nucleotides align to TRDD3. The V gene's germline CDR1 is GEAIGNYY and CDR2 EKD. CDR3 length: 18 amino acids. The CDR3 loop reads CACDNVLGDSRPTDKLIF. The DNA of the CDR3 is TGTGCCTGTGACAACGTACTGGGGGATTCTCGTCCCACCGATAAGCTCATCTTT.

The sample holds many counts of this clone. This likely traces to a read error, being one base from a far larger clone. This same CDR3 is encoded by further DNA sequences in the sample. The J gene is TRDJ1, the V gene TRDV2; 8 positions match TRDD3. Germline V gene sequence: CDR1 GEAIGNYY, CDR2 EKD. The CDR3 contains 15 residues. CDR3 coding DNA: TGTGCCTGCGACACGTTGGCTGGGGGACTCGATAAACTCATCTTT. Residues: CACDTLAGGLDKLIF.

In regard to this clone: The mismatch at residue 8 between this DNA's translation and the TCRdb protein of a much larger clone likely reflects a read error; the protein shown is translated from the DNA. CDR3 in amino acids: CACDTGGCWGTPGIDKLIF. CDR3 in DNA: TGTGCCTGTGACACCGGGGGGTGCTGGGGGACCCCGGGGATCGATAAACTCATCTTT. The J gene is TRDJ1, the V gene TRDV2, with TRDD3 matching 8 bases. This CDR3 spans 19 amino acids. V trimming: 0 bases; J trimming: 4 bases; junction bases outside the gene matches: 18. Looked up from germline, CDR1 is GEAIGNYY and CDR2 is EKD.

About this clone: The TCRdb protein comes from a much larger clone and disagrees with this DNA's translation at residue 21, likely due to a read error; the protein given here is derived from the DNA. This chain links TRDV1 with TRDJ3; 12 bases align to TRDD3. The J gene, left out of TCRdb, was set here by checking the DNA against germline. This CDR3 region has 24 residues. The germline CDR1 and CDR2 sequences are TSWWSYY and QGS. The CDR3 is CALGERPYLPTGGYFSWDTRRMFF. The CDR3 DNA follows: TGTGCTCTTGGGGAAAGGCCCTACCTTCCAACTGGGGGATACTTCTCCTGGGACACCCGACGGATGTTTTTC.

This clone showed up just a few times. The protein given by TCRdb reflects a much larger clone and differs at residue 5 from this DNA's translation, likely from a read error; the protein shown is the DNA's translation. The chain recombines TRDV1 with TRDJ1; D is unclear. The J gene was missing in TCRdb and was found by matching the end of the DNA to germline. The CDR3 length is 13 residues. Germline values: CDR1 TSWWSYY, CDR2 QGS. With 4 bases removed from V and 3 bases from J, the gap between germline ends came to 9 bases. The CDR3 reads CALGGNFADKLIF. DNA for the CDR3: TGTGCTCTTGGGGGAAACTTCGCCGATAAACTCATCTTT.

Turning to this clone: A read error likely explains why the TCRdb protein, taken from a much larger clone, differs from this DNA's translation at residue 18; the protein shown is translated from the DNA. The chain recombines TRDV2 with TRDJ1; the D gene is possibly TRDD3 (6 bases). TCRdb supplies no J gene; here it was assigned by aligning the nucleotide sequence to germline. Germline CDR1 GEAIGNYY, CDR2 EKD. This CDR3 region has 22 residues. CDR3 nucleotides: TGTGCCTGTGAACAGATACTGGGAGCATATTGGGGCAGAGGGGCTTACACCGGTAAACTCATCTTT. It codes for CACEQILGAYWGRGAYTGKLIF.

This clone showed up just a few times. In DNA, the CDR3 is TGTGCCTTTAATAGCGAGAAACCGCGATCGCATACTGGGGACAAATATCCGTACACCGATAAACTCATCTTT. Translation gives CAFNSEKPRSHTGDKYPYTDKLIF. This rearrangement joins TRDV3 to TRDJ1; TRDD3 matches at 7 bases. TCRdb lists no J gene, so it was determined here by aligning the DNA to germline. Germline V lookup: CDR1 TVYSNPD, CDR2 GDNSRS (reference sequence). Trimming cost V 1 base and J 0 bases; bases outside gene matches: 35. The CDR3 is made up of 24 amino acids. The whole variable domain, filled in from reference TRDV3 and TRDJ1, reads CDKVTQSSPDQTVASGSEVVLLCTYDTVYSNPDLFWYRIRPDYSFQFVFYGDNSRSEGADFTQGRFSVKHILTQKAFHLVISPVRTEDSATYYCAFNSEKPRSHTGDKYPYTDKLIFGKGTRVTVEP.

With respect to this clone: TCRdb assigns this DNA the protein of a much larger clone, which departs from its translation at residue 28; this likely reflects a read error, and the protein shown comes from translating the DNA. CDR3 loop: CALGELKSPGRGIRARPYAYPGWDTRQVFF. The CDR3 DNA is TGTGCTCTTGGGGAACTAAAGTCCCCGGGAAGGGGGATACGCGCACGACCTTACGCGTATCCCGGGTGGGACACCCGACAGGTGTTTTTC. No J gene was named, though the V gene is TRDV1; the listed D gene, TRDD3, was not tested against the DNA. The CDR3 runs 30 residues. CDR1 is TSWWSYY and CDR2 is QGS in the germline V gene.

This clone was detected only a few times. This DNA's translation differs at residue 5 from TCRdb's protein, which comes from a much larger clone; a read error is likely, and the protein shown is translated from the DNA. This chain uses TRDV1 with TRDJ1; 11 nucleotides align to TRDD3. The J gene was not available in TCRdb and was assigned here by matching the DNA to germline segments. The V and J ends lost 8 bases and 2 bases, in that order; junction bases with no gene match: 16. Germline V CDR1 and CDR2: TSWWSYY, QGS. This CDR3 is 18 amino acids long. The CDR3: CALWGPGLLGDKTDKLIF. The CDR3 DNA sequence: TGTGCTCTTTGGGGACCCGGCTTACTGGGGGATAAAACCGATAAACTCATCTTT.

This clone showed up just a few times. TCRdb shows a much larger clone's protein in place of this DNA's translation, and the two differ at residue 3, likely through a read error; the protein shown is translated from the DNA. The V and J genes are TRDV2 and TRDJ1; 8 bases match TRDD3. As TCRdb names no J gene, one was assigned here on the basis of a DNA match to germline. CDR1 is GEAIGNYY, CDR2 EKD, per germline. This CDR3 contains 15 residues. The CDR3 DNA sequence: TGTGCCCGTGACCTTCTGGGGGAAAACACCGATAAACTCATCTTT. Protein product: CARDLLGENTDKLIF.

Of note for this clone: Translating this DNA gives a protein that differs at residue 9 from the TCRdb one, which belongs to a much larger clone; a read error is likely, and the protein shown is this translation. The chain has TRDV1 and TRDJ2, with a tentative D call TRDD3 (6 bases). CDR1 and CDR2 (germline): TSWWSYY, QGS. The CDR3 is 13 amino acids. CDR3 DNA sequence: TGTGCTCTTTGGGGGGGACTGACAGAACAACTCTTCTTT. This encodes CALWGGLTEQLFF.

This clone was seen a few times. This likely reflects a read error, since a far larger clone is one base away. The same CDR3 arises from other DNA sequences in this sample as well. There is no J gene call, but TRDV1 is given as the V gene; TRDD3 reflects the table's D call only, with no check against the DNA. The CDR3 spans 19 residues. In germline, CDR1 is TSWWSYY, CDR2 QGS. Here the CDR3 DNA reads TGTGCTCTTGCGTCAGCACTCCGTCTCGGGGCCCCTCCTGCGGGTAAGCTCATCTTT. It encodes CALASALRLGAPPAGKLIF.

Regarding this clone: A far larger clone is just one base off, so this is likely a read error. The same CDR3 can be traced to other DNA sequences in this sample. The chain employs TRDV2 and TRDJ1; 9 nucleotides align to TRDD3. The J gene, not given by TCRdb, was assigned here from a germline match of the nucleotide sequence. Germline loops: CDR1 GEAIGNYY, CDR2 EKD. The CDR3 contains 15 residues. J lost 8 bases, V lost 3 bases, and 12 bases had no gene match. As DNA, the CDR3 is TGTGCCTGTGACGACCTGGTGGGGGATAACGACAAACTCATCTTT. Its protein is CACDDLVGDNDKLIF.

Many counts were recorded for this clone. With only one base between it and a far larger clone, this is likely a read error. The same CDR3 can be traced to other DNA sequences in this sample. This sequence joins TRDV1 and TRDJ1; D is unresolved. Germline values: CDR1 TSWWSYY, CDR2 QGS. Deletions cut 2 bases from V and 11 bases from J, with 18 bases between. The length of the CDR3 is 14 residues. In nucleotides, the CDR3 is TGTGCTCTTGGGGAAAAAAGAAGTCATGGTAAGCTCATCTTT. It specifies CALGEKRSHGKLIF.

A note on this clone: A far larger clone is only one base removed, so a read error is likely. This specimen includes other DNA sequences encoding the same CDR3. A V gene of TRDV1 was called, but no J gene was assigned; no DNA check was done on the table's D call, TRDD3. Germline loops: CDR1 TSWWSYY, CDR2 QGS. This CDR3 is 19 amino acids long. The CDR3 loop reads CALGELGIPTELGRSKLIF. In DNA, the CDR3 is TGTGCTCTTGGGGAACTCGGGATCCCTACCGAATTAGGAAGGAGTAAACTAATCTTT.

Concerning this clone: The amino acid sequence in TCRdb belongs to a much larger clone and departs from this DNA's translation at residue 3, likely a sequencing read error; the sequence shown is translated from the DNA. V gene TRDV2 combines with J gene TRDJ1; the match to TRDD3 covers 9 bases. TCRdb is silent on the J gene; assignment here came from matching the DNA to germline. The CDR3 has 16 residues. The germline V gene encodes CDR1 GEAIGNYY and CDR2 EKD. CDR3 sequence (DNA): TGTGCCTATGACGGACTGGGGGACTCGAACACCGATAAACTCATCTTT. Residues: CAYDGLGDSNTDKLIF.

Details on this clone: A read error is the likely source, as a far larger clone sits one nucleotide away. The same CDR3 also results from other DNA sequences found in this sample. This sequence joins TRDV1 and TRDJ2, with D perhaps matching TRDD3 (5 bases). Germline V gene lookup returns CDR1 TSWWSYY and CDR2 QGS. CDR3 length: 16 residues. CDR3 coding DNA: TGCGCTCTTGGGGAAGCTTTTTGTGATGGAACAGCACAACTCTTCTTT. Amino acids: CALGEAFCDGTAQLFF.

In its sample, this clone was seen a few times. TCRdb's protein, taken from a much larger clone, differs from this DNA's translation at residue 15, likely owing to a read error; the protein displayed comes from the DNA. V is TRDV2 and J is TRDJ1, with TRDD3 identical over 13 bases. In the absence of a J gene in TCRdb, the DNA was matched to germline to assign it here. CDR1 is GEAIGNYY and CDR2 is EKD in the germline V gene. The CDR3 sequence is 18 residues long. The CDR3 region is CACDSGVLGDTLSDELIF. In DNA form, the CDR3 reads TGTGCCTGTGACTCCGGGGTACTGGGGGATACGCTTTCCGATGAACTCATCTTT.

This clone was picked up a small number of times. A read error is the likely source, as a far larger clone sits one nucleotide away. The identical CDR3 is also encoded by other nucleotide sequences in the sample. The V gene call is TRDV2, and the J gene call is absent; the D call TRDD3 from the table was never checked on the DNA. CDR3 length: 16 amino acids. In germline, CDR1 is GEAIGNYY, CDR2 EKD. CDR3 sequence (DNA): TGTGCCTGTGACCGTACTGGGGGATTTTTCACCGATAAGCTCATCTTT. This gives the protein CACDRTGGFFTDKLIF.

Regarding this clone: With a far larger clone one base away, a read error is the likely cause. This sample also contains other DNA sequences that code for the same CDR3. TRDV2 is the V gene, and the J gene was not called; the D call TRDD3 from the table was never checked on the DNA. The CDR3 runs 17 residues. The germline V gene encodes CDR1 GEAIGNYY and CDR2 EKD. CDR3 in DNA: TGTGCCTGTGACTCGTACTGGGGGAACCCTTACACCGATAAGCTCATCTTT. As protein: CACDSYWGNPYTDKLIF.

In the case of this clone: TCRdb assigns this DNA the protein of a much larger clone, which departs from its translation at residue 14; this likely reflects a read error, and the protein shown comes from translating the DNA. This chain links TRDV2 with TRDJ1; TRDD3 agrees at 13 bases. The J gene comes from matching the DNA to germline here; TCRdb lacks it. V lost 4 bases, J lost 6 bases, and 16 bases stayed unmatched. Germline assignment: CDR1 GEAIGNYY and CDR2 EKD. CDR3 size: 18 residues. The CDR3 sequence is CACDLITGGYAGTNKLIF. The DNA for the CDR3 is TGTGCCTGTGATCTAATTACTGGGGGATACGCGGGGACCAATAAACTCATCTTT.

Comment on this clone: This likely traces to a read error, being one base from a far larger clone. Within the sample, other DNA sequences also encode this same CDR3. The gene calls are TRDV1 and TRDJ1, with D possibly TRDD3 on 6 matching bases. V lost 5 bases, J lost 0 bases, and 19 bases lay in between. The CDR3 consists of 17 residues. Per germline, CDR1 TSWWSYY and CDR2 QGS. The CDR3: CALGTSTNWENTDKLIF. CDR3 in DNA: TGTGCTCTTGGGACTTCTACGAACTGGGAGAACACCGATAAACTCATCTTT.

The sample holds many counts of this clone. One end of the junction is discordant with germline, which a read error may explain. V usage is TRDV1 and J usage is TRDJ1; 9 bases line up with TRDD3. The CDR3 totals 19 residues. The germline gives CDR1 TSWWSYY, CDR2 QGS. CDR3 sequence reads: CSGGVQGVPQGDTGDKLIF. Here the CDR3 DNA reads TGCTCTGGGGGGGTTCAGGGTGTACCACAGGGGGATACTGGCGATAAACTCATCTTT.

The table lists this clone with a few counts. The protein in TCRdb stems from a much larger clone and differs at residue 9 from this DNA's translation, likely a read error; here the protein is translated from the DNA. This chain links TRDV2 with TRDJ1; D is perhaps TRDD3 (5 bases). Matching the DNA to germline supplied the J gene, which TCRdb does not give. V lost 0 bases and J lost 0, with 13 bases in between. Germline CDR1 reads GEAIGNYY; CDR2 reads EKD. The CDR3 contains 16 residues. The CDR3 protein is CACDTPGGSYTDKLIF. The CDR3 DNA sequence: TGTGCCTGTGACACCCCAGGGGGGTCGTACACCGATAAACTCATCTTT.

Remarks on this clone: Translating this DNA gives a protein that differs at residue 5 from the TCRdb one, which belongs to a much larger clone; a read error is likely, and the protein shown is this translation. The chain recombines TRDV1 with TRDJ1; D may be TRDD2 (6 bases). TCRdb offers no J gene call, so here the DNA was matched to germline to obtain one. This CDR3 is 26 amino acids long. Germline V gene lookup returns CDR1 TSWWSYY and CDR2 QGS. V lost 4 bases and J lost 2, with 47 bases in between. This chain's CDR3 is CALGGLGPTYTETKDPPNVRTDKLIF. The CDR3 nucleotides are TGTGCTCTTGGGGGCCTCGGTCCTACCTATACAGAAACGAAGGACCCACCGAACGTGAGGACCGATAAACTCATCTTT.

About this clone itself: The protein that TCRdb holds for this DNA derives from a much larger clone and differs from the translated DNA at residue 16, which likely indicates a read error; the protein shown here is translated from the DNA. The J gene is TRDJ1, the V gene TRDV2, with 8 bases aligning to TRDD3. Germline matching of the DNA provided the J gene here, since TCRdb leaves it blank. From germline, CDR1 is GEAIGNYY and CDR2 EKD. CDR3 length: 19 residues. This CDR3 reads CACDTGSLLGASLTDELIF. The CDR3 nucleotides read TGTGCCTGTGACACCGGCTCTTTACTGGGGGCCTCTCTGACCGATGAACTCATCTTT.